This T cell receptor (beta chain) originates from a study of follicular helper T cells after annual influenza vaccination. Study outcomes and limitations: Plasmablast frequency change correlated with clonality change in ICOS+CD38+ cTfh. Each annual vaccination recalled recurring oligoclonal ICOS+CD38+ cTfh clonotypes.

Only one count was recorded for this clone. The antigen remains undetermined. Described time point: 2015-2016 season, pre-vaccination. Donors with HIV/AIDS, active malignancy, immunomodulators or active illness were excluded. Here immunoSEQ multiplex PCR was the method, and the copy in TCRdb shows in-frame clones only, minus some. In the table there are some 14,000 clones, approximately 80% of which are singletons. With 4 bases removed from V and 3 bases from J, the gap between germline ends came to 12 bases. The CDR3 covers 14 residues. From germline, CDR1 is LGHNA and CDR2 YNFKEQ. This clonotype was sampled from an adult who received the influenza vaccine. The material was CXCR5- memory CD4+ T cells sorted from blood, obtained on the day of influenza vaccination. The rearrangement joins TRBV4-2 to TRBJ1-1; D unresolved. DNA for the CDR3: TGTGCCAGCAGCCGCGCGACACAGCACACTGAAGCTTTCTTT. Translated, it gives CASSRATQHTEAFF.